Listed here are 18 T cell receptor beta chains from one sample, sequenced in a study of neurological immune-mediated disorders. Via MiXCR, TCRdb re-called the 5' RACE reads, giving one row per CDR3 protein. The data hold about 82,000 distinct CDR3 sequences, with 2% to 3% observed a single time. The material sequenced was PBMCs. Every receptor here comes from a woman younger than 45 with multiple sclerosis.

This clonotype was seen more than once but under ten times. Since a much larger clone is just one base distant, this may be a read error. The chain employs TRBV19 and TRBJ1-6; TRBD1 matches at 10 bases. Germline V gene lookup returns CDR1 LNHDA and CDR2 SQIVND (reference sequence). CDR3 size: 14 residues. DNA for the CDR3: TGTGCCAGTAGTCAGACAGGGGGCAATTCACCCCTCAACTTT. Its translation: CASSQTGGNSPLNF.

This clonotype came up many times. The chain links TRBV5-6 to TRBJ2-1, with D maybe TRBD1 (6 bases). Trimming stripped 3 bases from V and 5 bases from J, with 6 bases between. Germline-derived CDR1 and CDR2 are SGHDT and YYEEEE. The length of the CDR3 is 12 residues. In nucleotides, the CDR3 is TGTGCCAGCAGCTGGACAGACAATGAGCAGTTCTTC. Protein sequence: CASSWTDNEQFF.

This clonotype was observed many times. The gene calls are TRBV9 and TRBJ2-2; D is uncertain. This CDR3 has 15 residues. The germline V and J ends were trimmed by 0 bases and 5 bases, with 11 bases remaining between them. Looked up from germline, CDR1 is SGDLS and CDR2 is YYNGEE. CDR3: CASSVVGVGTGELFF. For the CDR3, the DNA is TGTGCCAGCAGCGTAGTAGGAGTCGGGACCGGGGAGCTGTTTTTT. The entire variable domain, with the rest obtained from reference TRBV9 and TRBJ2-2, is as follows: DSGVTQTPKHLITATGQRVTLRCSPRSGDLSVYWYQQSLDQGLQFLIQYYNGEERAKGNILERFSAQQFPDLHSELNLSSLELGDSALYFCASSVVGVGTGELFFGEGSRLTVL.

This clonotype was found many times. V usage is TRBV20-1 and J usage is TRBJ2-1; 8 bases fit TRBD2. Germline-derived CDR1 and CDR2 are DFQATT and SNEGSKA (reference sequence). The CDR3 spans 17 residues. V lost 3 bases and J lost 5; bases outside the gene matches: 15. CDR3 region: CSARGVTFPLADNEQFF. In DNA form, the CDR3 reads TGCAGTGCTAGGGGAGTTACCTTTCCACTAGCGGACAATGAGCAGTTCTTC.

This clonotype showed up many times. V and J are TRBV24-1 and TRBJ1-5; tentative D call: TRBD1 (5 bases). The germline V gene has CDR1 KGHDR and CDR2 SFDVKD. This CDR3 is built from 15 residues. V lost 4 bases and J 4 bases, leaving 13 bases between the germline ends. The chain's CDR3 is CATSETGALNQPQHF. CDR3 sequence (DNA): TGTGCCACCAGTGAAACCGGGGCCTTAAATCAGCCCCAGCATTTT.

This clonotype was detected ten times or more. The CDR3 reads CASSSSQGGETQYF. The CDR3 DNA sequence: TGTGCCAGCAGCTCATCACAGGGTGGGGAGACCCAGTACTTC. The chain joins TRBV7-2 to TRBJ2-5, with D possibly being TRBD1 (6 bases). V lost 4 bases to trimming and J lost 5 bases, with 14 bases between them. This CDR3 region has 14 residues. Germline lookup yields CDR1 SGHTA and CDR2 FQGNSA.

This clonotype has ten or more counts. This chain connects TRBV12-3 or TRBV12-4 to TRBJ2-7, with D tentatively TRBD1 or TRBD2 (5 bases each). The V end lost 7 bases, the J end lost 2 bases, and 12 bases lay between the germline ends. CDR3 length: 13 residues. The CDR3 sequence is CASNRDGPYEQYF. CDR3 bases: TGTGCCAGCAACCGGGACGGTCCCTACGAGCAGTACTTC.

This clonotype was seen ten or more times. V usage is TRBV11-2 and J usage is TRBJ2-7; 9 bases align to TRBD2. There are 16 residues in the CDR3. V shed 0 bases and J 4 bases; nucleotides not matched to a gene: 7. Germline-derived CDR1 and CDR2 are SGHAT and FQNNGV. CDR3 in amino acids: CASSLEPAGGFYEQYF. DNA of the CDR3: TGTGCCAGCAGCTTAGAACCAGCGGGAGGCTTTTACGAGCAGTACTTC. Based on the CDR3 plus reference TRBV11-2 and TRBJ2-7, the full variable domain is EAGVAQSPRYKIIEKRQSVAFWCNPISGHATLYWYQQILGQGPKLLIQFQNNGVVDDSQLPKDRFSAERLKGVDSTLKIQPAKLEDSAVYLCASSLEPAGGFYEQYFGPGTRLTVT.

This clonotype was seen a handful of times. This may be a read error, as it is one base from a much larger clone. The CDR3 DNA sequence: TGTGCCAGCAGTGTTAGCGTGAGCGGTGATACGCAGTATTTT. This encodes CASSVSVSGDTQYF. The chain links TRBV25-1 to TRBJ2-3, with a tentative D call TRBD2 (5 bases). CDR3 length equals 14 residues. Looked up from germline, CDR1 is MGHDK and CDR2 is SYGVNS. Trimming took 4 bases from V and 6 from J, leaving 14 bases between them.

The chain combines TRBV14 with TRBJ2-7; D is undetermined. This CDR3 is built from 14 residues. The V gene's germline CDR1 is SGHDN and CDR2 FVKESK. Trimming removed 1 base from V and 0 bases from J, with 7 bases in between. The CDR3 DNA is TGTGCCAGCAGCCAAGGGTGGGACTCCTACGAGCAGTACTTC. Translation gives CASSQGWDSYEQYF.

This clonotype showed up many times. The J gene is TRBJ2-7, the V gene TRBV28; D is undetermined. Germline V lookup: CDR1 MDHEN, CDR2 SYDVKM. V was clipped by 5 bases and J by 1 base, with 18 bases between them. This CDR3 comprises 16 residues. The CDR3 loop is CASSPLTFSRSYEQYF. CDR3 DNA: TGTGCCAGCAGTCCCCTGACATTTTCCCGATCCTACGAGCAGTACTTC.

This clonotype was seen repeatedly, ten times or more. V usage is TRBV9 and J usage is TRBJ1-4; D gene ambiguous. Trimming cost V 3 bases and J 3 bases, with 9 bases left between them. The CDR3 consists of 14 residues. Germline V gene sequence: CDR1 SGDLS, CDR2 YYNGEE. The CDR3 DNA sequence: TGTGCCAGCAGCGCCGGACGGTCTAATGAAAAACTGTTTTTT. Translated, it gives CASSAGRSNEKLFF.

This clonotype was picked up a small number of times. Given a much more abundant clone one base away, this may be a read error. The CDR3 region is CASGLSVSDKQYF. In DNA form, the CDR3 reads TGTGCTAGTGGTTTGAGCGTTTCAGATAAGCAGTATTTT. The rearrangement uses TRBV12-5 and TRBJ2-3; no clear D. Germline lookup yields CDR1 LGHNT and CDR2 FRNRAP. This CDR3 is built from 13 residues.

This clonotype was observed many times. The CDR3 DNA follows: TGTGCCAGCAGCCCCCGCCTACGGACACCACGCTCCTACGAGCAGTACTTC. Its protein product is CASSPRLRTPRSYEQYF. V gene TRBV7-2 combines with J gene TRBJ2-7; tentative D call: TRBD1 (5 bases). V lost 5 bases to trimming and J lost 0 bases, with 20 bases between them. Germline lookup yields CDR1 SGHTA and CDR2 FQGNSA. The CDR3 runs to 17 residues.

This sequence joins TRBV10-3 and TRBJ1-2; D not resolved. V was shortened by 10 bases and J by 0 bases, with 12 bases between the two germline ends. CDR1 and CDR2 (germline): ENHRY, SYGVKD. This CDR3 is built from 13 residues. The CDR3 is CASRPTSNYGYTF. The CDR3 nucleotides are TGTGCCAGCCGACCAACCTCTAACTATGGCTACACCTTC.

The sample holds many counts of this clonotype. The chain employs TRBV24-1 and TRBJ2-3; D may correspond to TRBD1 or TRBD2 (5 bases each). The CDR3 spans 16 residues. Germline CDR1 and CDR2: KGHDR and SFDVKD. Trimming pared 0 bases from V and 0 bases from J, leaving 9 bases between. Here the CDR3 DNA reads TGTGCCACCAGTGATTTGCGAGAGGGGAGCACAGATACGCAGTATTTT. Translated, it gives CATSDLREGSTDTQYF.

In this sample, this clonotype turned up many times. The chain has TRBV20-1 and TRBJ2-7; D unclear. Germline lookup yields CDR1 DFQATT and CDR2 SNEGSKA (reference sequence). Trimming shortened V by 6 bases and J by 2 bases, and 11 bases separated the two germline ends. This CDR3 has 12 residues. This CDR3 reads CSATGSPYEQYF. Written as DNA, the CDR3 is TGCAGTGCGACCGGCTCTCCCTACGAGCAGTACTTC.

This clonotype was observed many times. This chain uses TRBV20-1 with TRBJ2-1, with TRBD2 matching over 16 bases. Germline V gene lookup returns CDR1 DFQATT and CDR2 SNEGSKA (reference sequence). With V trimmed by 3 bases and J by 5 bases, 1 base remained unmatched. This CDR3 region has 15 residues. The chain's CDR3 is CSASGTSGRDNEQFF. The CDR3 nucleotides are TGCAGTGCTAGCGGGACTAGCGGGAGGGACAATGAGCAGTTCTTC.